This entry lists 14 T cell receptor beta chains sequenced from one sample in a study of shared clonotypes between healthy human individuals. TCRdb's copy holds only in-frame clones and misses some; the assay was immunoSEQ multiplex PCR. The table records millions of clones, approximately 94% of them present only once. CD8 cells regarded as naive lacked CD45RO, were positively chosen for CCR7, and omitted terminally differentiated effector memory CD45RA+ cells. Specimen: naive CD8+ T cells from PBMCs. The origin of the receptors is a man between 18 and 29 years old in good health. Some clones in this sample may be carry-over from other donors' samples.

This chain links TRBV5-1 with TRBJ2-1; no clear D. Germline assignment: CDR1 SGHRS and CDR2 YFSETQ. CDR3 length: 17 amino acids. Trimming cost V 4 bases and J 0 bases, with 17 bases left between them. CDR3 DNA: TGCGCCAGCAGCCTCCGAGACTCGCGGAGCTCCTACAATGAGCAGTTCTTC. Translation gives CASSLRDSRSSYNEQFF.

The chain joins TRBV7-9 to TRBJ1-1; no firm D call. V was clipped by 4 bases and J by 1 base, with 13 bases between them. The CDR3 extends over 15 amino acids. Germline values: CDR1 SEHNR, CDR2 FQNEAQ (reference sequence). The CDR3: CASSSPGSQNTEAFF. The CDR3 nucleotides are TGTGCCAGCAGCTCCCCGGGCAGCCAGAACACTGAAGCTTTCTTT. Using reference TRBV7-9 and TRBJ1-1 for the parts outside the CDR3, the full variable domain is DTGVSQNPRHKITKRGQNVTFRCDPISEHNRLYWYRQTLGQGPEFLTYFQNEAQLEKSRLLSDRFSAERPKGSFSTLEIQRTEQGDSAMYLCASSSPGSQNTEAFFGQGTRLTVV.

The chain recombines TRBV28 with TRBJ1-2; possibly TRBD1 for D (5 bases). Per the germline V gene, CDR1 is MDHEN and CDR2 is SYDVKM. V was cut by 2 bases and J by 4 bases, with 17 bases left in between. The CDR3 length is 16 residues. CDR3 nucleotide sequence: TGTGCCAGCAGTTTACCCACCAGGGCCCCACCCTATGGCTACACCTTC. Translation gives CASSLPTRAPPYGYTF.

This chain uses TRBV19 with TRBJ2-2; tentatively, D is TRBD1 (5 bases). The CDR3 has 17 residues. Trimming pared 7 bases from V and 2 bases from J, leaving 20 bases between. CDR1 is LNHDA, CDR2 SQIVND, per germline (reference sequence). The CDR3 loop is CASTVRDPGPNTGELFF. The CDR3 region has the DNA TGTGCCAGTACTGTCAGGGATCCCGGCCCAAACACCGGGGAGCTGTTTTTT.

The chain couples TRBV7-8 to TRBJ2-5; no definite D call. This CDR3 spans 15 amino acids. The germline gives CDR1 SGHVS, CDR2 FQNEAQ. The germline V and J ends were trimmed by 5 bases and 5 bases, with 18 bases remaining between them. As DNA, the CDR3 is TGTGCCAGCAGCCCCGATACCTACCCCGTGGAGACCCAGTACTTC. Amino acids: CASSPDTYPVETQYF.

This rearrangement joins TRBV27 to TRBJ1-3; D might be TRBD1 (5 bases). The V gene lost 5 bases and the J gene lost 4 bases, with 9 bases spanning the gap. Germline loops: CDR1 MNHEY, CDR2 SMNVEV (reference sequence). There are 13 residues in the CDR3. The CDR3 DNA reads TGTGCCAGCAGTCCCAGGGTGGGAAACACCATATATTTT. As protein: CASSPRVGNTIYF.

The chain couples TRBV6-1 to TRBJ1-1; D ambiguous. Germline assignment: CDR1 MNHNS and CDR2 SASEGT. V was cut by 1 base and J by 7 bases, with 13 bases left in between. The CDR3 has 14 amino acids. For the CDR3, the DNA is TGTGCCAGCAGTGAAGAAGAAGGAACCGTTGAAGCTTTCTTT. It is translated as CASSEEEGTVEAFF.

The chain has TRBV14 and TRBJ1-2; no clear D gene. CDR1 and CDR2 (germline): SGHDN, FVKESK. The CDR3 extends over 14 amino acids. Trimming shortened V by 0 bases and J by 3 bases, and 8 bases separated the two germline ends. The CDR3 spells CASSQEGSHYGYTF. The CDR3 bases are TGTGCCAGCAGCCAAGAGGGCAGTCACTATGGCTACACCTTC.

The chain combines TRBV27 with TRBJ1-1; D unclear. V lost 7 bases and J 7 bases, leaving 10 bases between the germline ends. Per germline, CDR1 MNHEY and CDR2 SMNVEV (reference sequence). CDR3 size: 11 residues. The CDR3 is CASTLGLEAFF. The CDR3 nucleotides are TGTGCCAGCACACTGGGCCTTGAAGCTTTCTTT.

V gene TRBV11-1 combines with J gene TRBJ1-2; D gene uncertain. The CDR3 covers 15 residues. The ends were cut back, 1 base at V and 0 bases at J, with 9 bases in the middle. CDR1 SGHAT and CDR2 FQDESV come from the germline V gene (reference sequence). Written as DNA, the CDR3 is TGTGCCAGCAGCTTAGTACCCGGAGCTAACTATGGCTACACCTTC. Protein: CASSLVPGANYGYTF.

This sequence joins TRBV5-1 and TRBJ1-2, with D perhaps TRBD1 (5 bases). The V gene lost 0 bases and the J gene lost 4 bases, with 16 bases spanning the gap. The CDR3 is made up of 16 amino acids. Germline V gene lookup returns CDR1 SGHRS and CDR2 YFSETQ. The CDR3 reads CASSLGIAGGAYGYTF. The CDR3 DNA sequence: TGCGCCAGCAGCTTGGGAATTGCCGGGGGAGCCTATGGCTACACCTTC. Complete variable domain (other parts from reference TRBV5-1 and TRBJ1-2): KAGVTQTPRYLIKTRGQQVTLSCSPISGHRSVSWYQQTPGQGLQFLFEYFSETQRNKGNFPGRFSGRQFSNSRSEMNVSTLELGDSALYLCASSLGIAGGAYGYTFGSGTRLTVV.

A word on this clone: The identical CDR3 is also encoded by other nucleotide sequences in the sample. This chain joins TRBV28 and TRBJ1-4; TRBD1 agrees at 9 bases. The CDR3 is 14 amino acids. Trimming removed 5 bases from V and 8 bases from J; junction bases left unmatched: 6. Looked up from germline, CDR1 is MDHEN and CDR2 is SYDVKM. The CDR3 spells CASSKDRGDEKLFF. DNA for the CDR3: TGTGCCAGCAGTAAGGACAGGGGAGACGAAAAACTGTTTTTT.

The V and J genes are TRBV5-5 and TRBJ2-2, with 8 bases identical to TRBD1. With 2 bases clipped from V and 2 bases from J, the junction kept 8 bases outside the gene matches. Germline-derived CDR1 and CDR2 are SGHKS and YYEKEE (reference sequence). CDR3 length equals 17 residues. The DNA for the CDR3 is TGTGCCAGCAGCTTAGGGACAGGTGTCCTAAACACCGGGGAGCTGTTTTTT. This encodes CASSLGTGVLNTGELFF.

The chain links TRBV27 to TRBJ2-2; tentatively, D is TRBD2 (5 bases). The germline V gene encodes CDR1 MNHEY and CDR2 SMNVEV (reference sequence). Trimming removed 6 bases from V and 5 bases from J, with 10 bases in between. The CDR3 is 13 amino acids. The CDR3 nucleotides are TGTGCCAGCAGAAGGGAGTGGACCGGGGAGCTGTTTTTT. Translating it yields CASRREWTGELFF.